This T cell receptor (beta chain) was retrieved from a study of T cells in localized non-small cell lung cancer. Clones were read by immunoSEQ multiplex PCR, and TCRdb kept only the in-frame ones, dropping some. The sample holds under 2,000 clones, 30% to 35% seen once. Adjacent lung lacking atypia came from at least 2 cm beyond the tumor margin. This clone was counted only a few times. Antigen unknown. Study findings and constraints: Maximal T cell clonality occurred in uninvolved adjacent lung, with tumor ranking below it. Appearance in adjacent lung was seen for a median around 60 of the top 100 tumor clones. Higher blood T cell density went with longer overall survival.

CDR1 is GTSNPN, CDR2 SVGIG, per germline (reference sequence). The CDR3 contains 13 residues. The V and J ends lost 0 bases and 3 bases respectively, with 9 bases between them. The source is a male donor aged 60 or over with stage III squamous cell lung carcinoma. Sample: normal lung tissue next to the tumor, taken before any cancer treatment. The chain has TRBV30 and TRBJ2-7, with a tentative D call TRBD1 (6 bases). The DNA for the CDR3 is TGTGCCTGGAGTGTGGGACACTACTACGAGCAGTACTTC. Translation gives CAWSVGHYYEQYF.